The TCR beta chain under discussion was sequenced for a study of shared clonotypes between healthy human individuals. J lost 0 bases, V lost 8 bases, and 9 bases had no gene match. This CDR3 is 14 amino acids long. The germline V gene encodes CDR1 SQVTM and CDR2 ANQGSEA. This table comes from immunoSEQ multiplex PCR, and its TCRdb copy is limited to in-frame clones, with some not included. The sample has some 1 million clones; about 74% are singletons. Memory CD4+ cells were the fraction left after CD45RA+ naive selection. The J gene is TRBJ1-1, the V gene TRBV29-1; 7 bases fit TRBD1. The sequence derives from a man younger than 35 in good health. What was sequenced was memory CD4+ T cells sorted from blood. The subset: CD45RA-negative fraction. The CDR3 sequence is CSSQKQGLNTEAFF. In DNA form, the CDR3 reads TGCAGCTCGCAAAAACAGGGGTTGAACACTGAAGCTTTCTTT.